What follows is one TCR beta chain and its context. The antigen is undetermined. The data originate from a study of cytomegalovirus exposure and HLA in healthy donors. Findings of the study overall: Available immune exposure information covered CMV serostatus only. Most of the CMV-associated TCR beta chains (in a later analysis) appeared to be HLA-restricted.

Vbeta (60) and Jbeta (13) primers were used in the PCR. The assay was immunoSEQ multiplex PCR, and TCRdb's table has in-frame clones only and misses some. The table shows about 130,000 clones, with 65% to 90% occurring only once. The germline CDR1 and CDR2 sequences are MDHEN and SYDVKM. V was clipped by 7 bases and J by 6 bases, with 16 bases between them. The CDR3 sequence is 13 residues long. This clonotype was sampled from a middle-aged man in good health and CMV-seronegative. The material sequenced was PBMCs. The chain uses TRBV28 and TRBJ2-7; perhaps TRBD2 as D (6 bases). Written as DNA, the CDR3 is TGTGCCAGCACCCCCTTTCTCGGGGGCGAGCAGTACTTC. Protein: CASTPFLGGEQYF. The full variable domain, with the rest looked up from reference TRBV28 and TRBJ2-7, is DVKVTQSSRYLVKRTGEKVFLECVQDMDHENMFWYRQDPGLGLRLIYFSYDVKMKEKGDIPEGYSVSREKKERFSLILESASTNQTSMYLCASTPFLGGEQYFGPGTRLTVT.